What follows are 28 T cell receptor beta chains derived from one specimen sequenced in a study of blood T cell repertoires in COVID-19. Generated by immunoSEQ multiplex PCR, the TCRdb table keeps only in-frame clones and is missing some. The sample carries about 130,000 clones, 90% recorded once. Sequenced input: peripheral blood. These receptors were collected from a middle-aged man with active COVID-19.

This chain uses TRBV6-6 with TRBJ1-1; D is ambiguous. This CDR3 has 15 residues. V was cut by 0 bases and J by 0 bases, with 8 bases left in between. CDR1 and CDR2 from the germline V gene are MNHNY and SVGAGI (reference sequence). The CDR3 here is CASSYSNGVNTEAFF. The CDR3, as DNA: TGTGCCAGCAGTTACTCTAACGGAGTGAACACTGAAGCTTTCTTT.

The rearrangement uses TRBV5-1 and TRBJ1-1, with 7 bases matching TRBD1. V shed 4 bases and J 11 bases; nucleotides not matched to a gene: 14. The germline gives CDR1 SGHRS, CDR2 YFSETQ. The CDR3 contains 14 residues. CDR3 sequence: CASSTQGPPEVAFF. The CDR3 DNA is TGCGCCAGCAGCACACAGGGGCCTCCTGAAGTGGCTTTCTTT.

The chain joins TRBV9 to TRBJ1-1; the D is unclear. Germline CDR1 SGDLS, CDR2 YYNGEE. This CDR3 region has 13 residues. With 7 bases removed from V and 4 bases from J, the gap between germline ends came to 14 bases. CDR3 protein: CASAGAVGTEAFF. CDR3 nucleotide sequence: TGTGCCAGCGCAGGCGCTGTAGGCACTGAAGCTTTCTTT. Filled out from reference TRBV9 and TRBJ1-1, the complete variable domain reads DSGVTQTPKHLITATGQRVTLRCSPRSGDLSVYWYQQSLDQGLQFLIQYYNGEERAKGNILERFSAQQFPDLHSELNLSSLELGDSALYFCASAGAVGTEAFFGQGTRLTVV.

The chain links TRBV2 to TRBJ1-2, with 8 bases matching TRBD1. Germline lookup yields CDR1 SNHLY and CDR2 FYNNEI. The CDR3 consists of 15 residues. The trim removed 5 bases at V and 2 bases at J, leaving 7 bases unmatched. Written as DNA, the CDR3 is TGTGCCAGCAGTCTTGGACAGGGAACGAACTATGGCTACACCTTC. Translating gives CASSLGQGTNYGYTF.

The CDR3 DNA is TGCGCCAGCAGCCAACAAGCGCTAACAGGACCTGAGTCACCCCTCCACTTT. Translation gives CASSQQALTGPESPLHF. This chain uses TRBV4-1 with TRBJ1-6, with D maybe TRBD1 (5 bases). CDR3 size: 17 residues. Germline lookup yields CDR1 MGHRA and CDR2 YSYEKL. The germline V and J ends were trimmed by 2 bases and 10 bases, with 21 bases remaining between them.

This chain connects TRBV14 to TRBJ1-2; possibly TRBD1 for D (5 bases). The germline V gene encodes CDR1 SGHDN and CDR2 FVKESK. This CDR3 contains 15 residues. The V end was cut by 4 bases, the J end by 2 bases, with 14 bases between. CDR3 coding DNA: TGTGCCAGCAGCCTCCGACAGATAGACAACTATGGCTACACCTTC. Its translation: CASSLRQIDNYGYTF.

The chain has TRBV19 and TRBJ1-6, with D unresolved. Trimming stripped 10 bases from V and 5 bases from J, with 18 bases between. The CDR3 spans 15 residues. CDR1 LNHDA and CDR2 SQIVND come from the germline V gene (reference sequence). CDR3 sequence (DNA): TGTGCCACCATGGGCTCTGGCGGGCATAATTCACCCCTCCACTTT. Translating it yields CATMGSGGHNSPLHF.

The chain couples TRBV2 to TRBJ1-2; the D gene is possibly TRBD1 (6 bases). Trimming stripped 8 bases from V and 4 bases from J, with 17 bases between. The CDR3 is 14 residues long. The germline V gene encodes CDR1 SNHLY and CDR2 FYNNEI. CDR3 DNA sequence: TGTGCCAGCGGGGGGGCAGGAGCTTCCTATGGCTACACCTTC. Translation: CASGGAGASYGYTF. Full variable domain (outside the CDR3, taken from reference TRBV2 and TRBJ1-2): EPEVTQTPSHQVTQMGQEVILRCVPISNHLYFYWYRQILGQKVEFLVSFYNNEISEKSEIFDDQFSVERPDGSNFTLKIRSTKLEDSAMYFCASGGAGASYGYTFGSGTRLTVV.

The V gene is TRBV5-1, the J gene TRBJ1-1; 7 bases line up with TRBD1. Germline assignment: CDR1 SGHRS and CDR2 YFSETQ. The V segment lost 3 bases and the J segment 3 bases; nucleotides outside the gene matches: 5. The CDR3 is made up of 14 amino acids. CDR3 in amino acids: CASSYYDRDTEAFF. The CDR3 DNA reads as TGCGCCAGCAGCTATTATGACAGGGACACTGAAGCTTTCTTT.

The rearrangement joins TRBV4-1 to TRBJ2-5; 8 bases match TRBD1. The germline gives CDR1 MGHRA, CDR2 YSYEKL. J gave up 4 bases and V 0 bases, and 10 bases lay outside the gene matches. The CDR3 extends over 17 amino acids. The chain's CDR3 is CASSQDDGSGGVETQYF. The CDR3 DNA is TGCGCCAGCAGCCAAGATGACGGCTCAGGGGGCGTAGAGACCCAGTACTTC.

The chain couples TRBV5-1 to TRBJ1-4, with D maybe TRBD1 (5 bases). The CDR3 has 14 residues. Germline V gene sequence: CDR1 SGHRS, CDR2 YFSETQ. The ends were cut back, 0 bases at V and 5 bases at J, with 8 bases in the middle. The CDR3 nucleotides are TGCGCCAGCAGCTTGGGACAGCCAAATGAAAAACTGTTTTTT. It yields the protein CASSLGQPNEKLFF.

The rearrangement uses TRBV5-5 and TRBJ2-1; D perhaps matches TRBD1 (5 bases). Between the trimmed V and J ends, which lost 2 bases and 6 bases, there was a span of 6 bases. Germline lookup yields CDR1 SGHKS and CDR2 YYEKEE (reference sequence). The CDR3 runs to 12 residues. CDR3 bases: TGTGCCAGCAGCTTCGACAGCAATGAGCAGTTCTTC. Translating it yields CASSFDSNEQFF.

The rearrangement uses TRBV19 and TRBJ2-5, with 7 bases aligning to TRBD2. Germline-derived CDR1 and CDR2 are LNHDA and SQIVND (reference sequence). The CDR3 loop spans 13 amino acids. J was trimmed by 1 base and V by 6 bases; bases with no gene match: 2. The CDR3 loop is CASRGGFQETQYF. The DNA for the CDR3 is TGTGCCAGTAGGGGGGGGTTCCAAGAGACCCAGTACTTC.

The chain links TRBV7-9 to TRBJ2-7; 7 bases map to TRBD2. The trim removed 1 base at V and 0 bases at J, leaving 3 bases unmatched. This CDR3 spans 15 amino acids. Germline V CDR1 and CDR2: SEHNR, FQNEAQ (reference sequence). This CDR3 reads CASSLESGISYEQYF. CDR3 DNA: TGTGCCAGCAGCTTAGAGAGCGGGATCTCCTACGAGCAGTACTTC.

The V call is TRBV10-1, the J call TRBJ2-2, with 8 bases aligning to TRBD1. The CDR3 is 13 amino acids. Trimming removed 10 bases from V and 3 bases from J; junction bases left unmatched: 4. The germline gives CDR1 WNHNN, CDR2 SYGVQD (reference sequence). The CDR3: CANRQGYTGELFF. CDR3 bases: TGCGCCAACAGACAGGGGTACACCGGGGAGCTGTTTTTT.

The genes are TRBV5-6 and TRBJ2-1, with D tentatively TRBD1 (5 bases). Germline V lookup: CDR1 SGHDT, CDR2 YYEEEE. The CDR3 covers 14 residues. V was pared by 4 bases and J by 8 bases, with 16 bases between. Written as DNA, the CDR3 is TGTGCCAGCAGCGCGCTCCAAAAAGGGGATGAGCAGTTCTTC. Its translation: CASSALQKGDEQFF.

The CDR3 DNA sequence: TGTGCCAGCTCACCACCGGGACTCTTCGGCGGGGAGCTGTTTTTT. It yields the protein CASSPPGLFGGELFF. This chain links TRBV18 with TRBJ2-2; D may be TRBD2 (6 bases). The V end lost 0 bases, the J end lost 7 bases, and 12 bases lay between the germline ends. Germline CDR1 is KGHSH and CDR2 is LQKENI. This CDR3 has 15 residues.

The chain uses TRBV6-5 and TRBJ2-7, with no clear D. The CDR3 covers 13 residues. The ends were cut back, 7 bases at V and 6 bases at J, with 16 bases in the middle. Germline CDR1 is MNHEY and CDR2 is SVGAGI. CDR3 coding DNA: TGTGCCAGCACCCCGGCCTTTTCGGGCGAGCAGTACTTC. Translation gives CASTPAFSGEQYF.

This chain connects TRBV5-1 to TRBJ1-4; the match to TRBD1 covers 7 bases. V dropped 1 base and J dropped 6; count of bases not matched to a gene: 6. Germline CDR1 reads SGHRS; CDR2 reads YFSETQ. The CDR3 runs 15 residues. The CDR3 loop is CASSLTGARDEKLFF. The CDR3 region has the DNA TGCGCCAGCAGCTTGACAGGGGCGAGAGATGAAAAACTGTTTTTT.

The chain combines TRBV30 with TRBJ2-3; maybe TRBD2 (5 bases). The CDR3 runs to 12 residues. Trimming cost V 2 bases and J 4 bases, with 7 bases left between them. Germline CDR1 and CDR2: GTSNPN and SVGIG (reference sequence). The CDR3: CAWSPGADTQYF. DNA of the CDR3: TGTGCCTGGAGTCCCGGGGCAGATACGCAGTATTTT.

This clone was seen just once. The J gene is TRBJ1-4, the V gene TRBV5-5, with D perhaps TRBD1 (5 bases). Germline-derived CDR1 and CDR2 are SGHKS and YYEKEE (reference sequence). The V gene lost 0 bases and the J gene lost 0 bases, with 9 bases spanning the gap. This CDR3 comprises 16 residues. The CDR3 sequence is CASSLAPTATNEKLFF. The CDR3 region has the DNA TGTGCCAGCAGCTTGGCCCCGACAGCAACTAATGAAAAACTGTTTTTT.

The chain has TRBV18 and TRBJ2-4; the D gene is possibly TRBD2 (6 bases). This CDR3 is built from 18 residues. CDR1 and CDR2 (germline): KGHSH, LQKENI. V was shortened by 0 bases and J by 0 bases, with 15 bases between the two germline ends. In nucleotides, the CDR3 is TGTGCCAGCTCACCACCTTCTGCATTGGGACTAGCCAAAAACATTCAGTACTTC. It encodes CASSPPSALGLAKNIQYF.

V and J are TRBV5-8 and TRBJ2-3; the match to TRBD2 covers 8 bases. The CDR3 has 16 residues. Germline V CDR1 and CDR2: SGHTS, YDEGEE. V trimming: 5 bases; J trimming: 2 bases; junction bases outside the gene matches: 10. CDR3 DNA: TGTGCCAGCAGAAGGACCGGGACTAGAGTCACAGATACGCAGTATTTT. This sequence encodes CASRRTGTRVTDTQYF.

The CDR3: CASSQVDRRAINQPQHF. In nucleotides, the CDR3 is TGCGCCAGCAGCCAAGTCGATAGGAGGGCCATCAATCAGCCCCAGCATTTT. V usage is TRBV4-1 and J usage is TRBJ1-5; D gene uncertain. CDR3 length: 17 amino acids. Trimming took off 1 base at V and 3 bases at J, with 16 bases between the two ends. The germline gives CDR1 MGHRA, CDR2 YSYEKL.

The rearrangement uses TRBV18 and TRBJ1-6; maybe TRBD1 (5 bases). This CDR3 has 14 residues. Per the germline V gene, CDR1 is KGHSH and CDR2 is LQKENI. Deletions cut 7 bases from V and 8 bases from J, with 15 bases between. The CDR3 loop is CASCAAGRDSPLHF. The CDR3 DNA sequence: TGTGCCAGCTGCGCGGCAGGGAGGGATTCACCCCTCCACTTT.

This clone was seen just once. This sequence joins TRBV20-1 and TRBJ1-1; no definite D call. Germline-derived CDR1 and CDR2 are DFQATT and SNEGSKA (reference sequence). The CDR3 has 11 residues. Trimming left V 0 bases short and J 5 bases short, with 4 bases between. The CDR3 DNA sequence: TGCAGTGCTAGAGATATAACTGAAGCTTTCTTT. It yields the protein CSARDITEAFF.

In this sample, this clone turned up once. The chain combines TRBV7-8 with TRBJ2-1, with D hard to call. Trimming shortened V by 5 bases and J by 6 bases, and 5 bases separated the two germline ends. The CDR3 covers 11 residues. Germline CDR1 is SGHVS and CDR2 is FQNEAQ. Here the CDR3 reads CASSRSNEQFF. CDR3 bases: TGTGCCAGCAGCCGGAGCAATGAGCAGTTCTTC.

This chain joins TRBV19 and TRBJ1-1; D is unclear. Germline V gene lookup returns CDR1 LNHDA and CDR2 SQIVND (reference sequence). V dropped 3 bases and J dropped 0 bases, with 8 bases sitting between them. The CDR3 loop spans 14 amino acids. CDR3 nucleotide sequence: TGTGCCAGTAGTATTCCCCAGATGAACACTGAAGCTTTCTTT. Encoded protein: CASSIPQMNTEAFF.